One sample yielded the 32 T cell receptor beta chains listed below, sequenced in a study of cytomegalovirus exposure and HLA in healthy donors. Primers for the PCR totalled 60 Vbeta and 13 Jbeta. Generated by immunoSEQ multiplex PCR, the TCRdb table keeps only in-frame clones and is missing some. Of 150,000 to 200,000 clones in the sample, about three quarters were seen once. The sequencing input was PBMCs. The receptors shown here come from a female donor in good health and CMV-seronegative.

J is TRBJ2-1 and V is TRBV9; D call uncertain. The CDR3 extends over 15 amino acids. The germline CDR1 and CDR2 sequences are SGDLS and YYNGEE. V was pared by 0 bases and J by 3 bases, with 10 bases between. The CDR3 DNA reads as TGTGCCAGCAGCGTAGCAGGCAGTTACTACAATGAGCAGTTCTTC. Translated, it gives CASSVAGSYYNEQFF.

There are a few counts of this clone. This sequence joins TRBV2 and TRBJ1-2; possible D gene TRBD1, 5 bases. Germline CDR1 reads SNHLY; CDR2 reads FYNNEI. CDR3 size: 12 residues. The V end lost 7 bases, the J end lost 6 bases, and 12 bases lay between the germline ends. The CDR3 loop is CASTVEGDGYTF. CDR3 DNA: TGTGCCAGCACCGTGGAAGGGGATGGCTACACCTTC.

The J gene is TRBJ1-5, the V gene TRBV6-5; 9 bases map to TRBD1. The germline V gene has CDR1 MNHEY and CDR2 SVGAGI. J gave up 2 bases and V 5 bases, and 4 bases lay outside the gene matches. This CDR3 region has 15 residues. This chain's CDR3 is CASSQTGGGNQPQHF. The CDR3 bases are TGTGCCAGCAGTCAGACAGGGGGTGGCAATCAGCCCCAGCATTTT.

The chain is built from TRBV15 and TRBJ2-7; a possible D gene is TRBD1 (5 bases). From germline, CDR1 is LNHNV and CDR2 YYDKDF (reference sequence). The CDR3 has 15 residues. Trimming removed 0 bases from V and 4 bases from J, with 13 bases in between. CDR3 residues: CATSREVPGAYEQYF. As DNA, the CDR3 is TGTGCCACCAGCAGAGAAGTCCCTGGGGCTTACGAGCAGTACTTC.

A single count supports this clone. The rearrangement links TRBV9 to TRBJ2-1; 13 bases match TRBD2. V lost 0 bases and J lost 7; bases outside the gene matches: 10. Germline CDR1 SGDLS, CDR2 YYNGEE. The CDR3 is 18 residues long. The CDR3 is CASSVAALAGGPGNEQFF. In nucleotides, the CDR3 is TGTGCCAGCAGCGTAGCTGCACTAGCGGGAGGGCCAGGGAATGAGCAGTTCTTC.

This chain uses TRBV6-1 with TRBJ1-2; D uncertain. CDR1 and CDR2 (germline): MNHNS, SASEGT. The CDR3 sequence is 14 residues long. Trimming left V 3 bases short and J 3 bases short, with 11 bases between. CDR3 bases: TGTGCCAGCAGTGATACGCCAGGCGACTATGGCTACACCTTC. The encoded protein is CASSDTPGDYGYTF.

The CDR3 region has the DNA TGTGCCAGCAGCTCTTCCGGGACAGAAAACTATGGCTACACCTTC. Its protein is CASSSSGTENYGYTF. The chain couples TRBV7-8 to TRBJ1-2, with 7 bases aligning to TRBD1. Germline lookup yields CDR1 SGHVS and CDR2 FQNEAQ. There are 15 residues in the CDR3. V lost 4 bases and J lost 2; bases outside the gene matches: 7.

V usage is TRBV27 and J usage is TRBJ2-1, with TRBD2 matching 7 bases. The V gene's germline CDR1 is MNHEY and CDR2 SMNVEV (reference sequence). J was trimmed by 7 bases and V by 7 bases; bases with no gene match: 16. The CDR3 contains 16 residues. The CDR3 here is CASTPGTSVFVNEQFF. CDR3 nucleotide sequence: TGTGCCAGCACCCCAGGCACTAGCGTATTCGTGAATGAGCAGTTCTTC.

The chain is built from TRBV18 and TRBJ2-1; D unclear. The germline V gene has CDR1 KGHSH and CDR2 LQKENI. Trimming left V 3 bases short and J 0 bases short, with 15 bases between. CDR3 length equals 17 residues. CDR3 nucleotide sequence: TGTGCCAGCTCACCCCCCCTAGGCCATAGCTCCTACAATGAGCAGTTCTTC. Amino acid sequence: CASSPPLGHSSYNEQFF.

This chain joins TRBV7-9 and TRBJ1-1; D gene unclear. CDR3 length: 13 residues. Per germline, CDR1 SEHNR and CDR2 FQNEAQ (reference sequence). V lost 4 bases and J lost 10, with 16 bases in between. The CDR3 sequence: CASSSRTAAGAFF. The CDR3, as DNA: TGTGCCAGCAGCTCCAGGACTGCTGCGGGAGCTTTCTTT.

This clone was picked up a small number of times. Other DNA sequences in the same sample also yield this CDR3. The chain recombines TRBV5-6 with TRBJ2-5, with 8 nucleotides matching TRBD2. The V gene end was trimmed by 3 bases and the J gene end by 4 bases; junction bases not matched to a gene: 2. This CDR3 has 13 residues. Germline V gene lookup returns CDR1 SGHDT and CDR2 YYEEEE. CDR3 bases: TGTGCCAGCAGCTCGGGGGGGGGAGAGACCCAGTACTTC. This gives the protein CASSSGGGETQYF.

The chain recombines TRBV5-6 with TRBJ2-7; no clear D. Germline assignment: CDR1 SGHDT and CDR2 YYEEEE. Deletions cut 1 base from V and 6 bases from J, with 5 bases between. The CDR3 extends over 11 amino acids. The CDR3 sequence: CASSLRGEQYF. As DNA, the CDR3 is TGTGCCAGCAGCTTGAGAGGCGAGCAGTACTTC.

This clone was seen a few times. The V and J genes are TRBV7-9 and TRBJ1-2, with D unclear. The CDR3 totals 11 residues. Germline V gene data show CDR1 as SEHNR and CDR2 as FQNEAQ (reference sequence). V lost 5 bases to trimming and J lost 5 bases, with 6 bases between them. The CDR3 bases are TGTGCCAGCAGCGACACTTATGGCTACACCTTC. Amino acids: CASSDTYGYTF.

The chain recombines TRBV28 with TRBJ2-5, with D possibly being TRBD1 or TRBD2 (5 bases each). The J call is doubtful: the DNA matches TRBJ2-7 better. CDR1 is MDHEN and CDR2 is SYDVKM in the germline V gene. CDR3 length: 14 residues. The DNA for the CDR3 is TGTGCCAGCAGTTCAGGACTGGGGGCCTACGAGCAGTACTTC. This gives the protein CASSSGLGAYEQYF.

The chain links TRBV7-2 to TRBJ2-2; 10 positions match TRBD1. Germline V gene data show CDR1 as SGHTA and CDR2 as FQGNSA. This CDR3 has 15 amino acids. Trimming cost V 1 base and J 6 bases; bases outside gene matches: 2. CDR3 nucleotide sequence: TGTGCCAGCAGCTTAGGACAGGGGGCGTCCGGGGAGCTGTTTTTT. It encodes CASSLGQGASGELFF.

This sequence joins TRBV7-3 and TRBJ1-2; the match to TRBD1 covers 11 bases. The V and J ends lost 4 bases and 6 bases, in that order; junction bases with no gene match: 4. Germline CDR1 SGHTA, CDR2 FQGTGA. This CDR3 has 14 amino acids. The CDR3 sequence: CASSSRGQGDGYTF. DNA for the CDR3: TGTGCCAGCAGCTCCCGGGGACAGGGGGATGGCTACACCTTC.

The CDR3 sequence: CAISESKGTGVSEQYF. For the CDR3, the DNA is TGTGCCATCAGTGAGTCGAAGGGGACAGGGGTTTCCGAGCAGTACTTC. The chain has TRBV10-3 and TRBJ2-7; 10 bases fit TRBD1. Germline V gene sequence: CDR1 ENHRY, CDR2 SYGVKD. V dropped 0 bases and J dropped 6; count of bases not matched to a gene: 8. CDR3 size: 16 residues.

This clone was seen a single time. This chain connects TRBV4-2 to TRBJ1-4, with D maybe TRBD1 (5 bases). The V and J ends lost 0 bases and 4 bases respectively, with 9 bases between them. The CDR3 contains 15 residues. Germline V gene lookup returns CDR1 LGHNA and CDR2 YNFKEQ. The CDR3 DNA reads TGTGCCAGCAGCCAAGACCGGAGGGGTAATGAAAAACTGTTTTTT. This translates into CASSQDRRGNEKLFF.

V and J are TRBV4-2 and TRBJ2-1, with 11 bases matching TRBD2. J was trimmed by 6 bases and V by 5 bases; bases with no gene match: 6. CDR1 is LGHNA, CDR2 YNFKEQ, per germline. The CDR3 totals 15 residues. CDR3: CASSAIAGGGNEQFF. The CDR3 DNA sequence: TGTGCCAGCAGCGCCATAGCGGGAGGGGGCAATGAGCAGTTCTTC.

V and J are TRBV21-1 and TRBJ2-2; the table's D gene call, TRBD1, was not cross checked with the DNA. TRBV21-1 is shown as a pseudogene. The CDR3 consists of 18 residues. The CDR3 DNA follows: TGTGCCAGCAGCAAAGTATCATTGGGTTACAGGGATGGCGGGGAGCTGTTTTTT. This sequence encodes CASSKVSLGYRDGGELFF.

Here the CDR3 reads CASSSGKRNTEAFF. CDR3 bases: TGCGCCAGCAGCTCCGGGAAGAGGAACACTGAAGCTTTCTTT. The chain couples TRBV4-1 to TRBJ1-1; no clear D. This CDR3 comprises 14 residues. The V gene's germline CDR1 is MGHRA and CDR2 YSYEKL. Between the trimmed V and J ends, which lost 5 bases and 1 base, there was a span of 11 bases.

This chain joins TRBV9 and TRBJ2-3; TRBD2 matches 10 bases. Trimming took 0 bases from V and 3 from J; bases not matched to a gene: 7. This CDR3 has 17 residues. The germline V gene has CDR1 SGDLS and CDR2 YYNGEE. The CDR3 loop reads CASSVGAAGGLTDTQYF. The CDR3 DNA sequence: TGTGCCAGCAGCGTAGGCGCAGCGGGGGGGCTGACAGATACGCAGTATTTT.

V is TRBV15 and J is TRBJ2-1, with 10 positions matching TRBD1. Germline-derived CDR1 and CDR2 are LNHNV and YYDKDF (reference sequence). V shed 1 base, J shed 0 bases, and the junction held 0 bases outside the gene matches. The CDR3 has 16 amino acids. CDR3 amino acids: CATSRGTGGSYNEQFF. For the CDR3, the DNA is TGTGCCACCAGCAGAGGGACAGGGGGCTCCTACAATGAGCAGTTCTTC.

Turning to this clone: The sample holds other DNA sequences that translate to the same CDR3. The chain is built from TRBV7-2 and TRBJ2-7, with a possible D match to TRBD2 (6 bases). This CDR3 has 13 residues. The V gene lost 1 base and the J gene lost 7 bases, with 11 bases spanning the gap. CDR1 SGHTA and CDR2 FQGNSA come from the germline V gene. The CDR3 region is CASSLGTGREQYF. The CDR3 DNA follows: TGTGCCAGCAGCTTAGGGACGGGGAGGGAGCAGTACTTC.

This clone showed up just once. The chain joins TRBV7-8 to TRBJ1-1; D unresolved. V lost 1 base and J 1 base, leaving 7 bases between the germline ends. The CDR3 length is 14 residues. Germline lookup yields CDR1 SGHVS and CDR2 FQNEAQ. CDR3 bases: TGTGCCAGCAGCTTAGGTCCGGGGAACACTGAAGCTTTCTTT. Protein: CASSLGPGNTEAFF.

CDR3 nucleotides: TGTGCCAGCAGGCCTCGTATGGGGCCGGCCACTGAAGCTTTCTTT. This translates into CASRPRMGPATEAFF. The rearrangement uses TRBV5-5 and TRBJ1-1; D might be TRBD1 (5 bases). The germline V gene has CDR1 SGHKS and CDR2 YYEKEE (reference sequence). V lost 5 bases to trimming and J lost 4 bases, with 18 bases between them. The CDR3 is 15 residues long.

The V and J genes are TRBV9 and TRBJ2-3; a possible D gene is TRBD2 (6 bases). Trimming removed 0 bases at V and 4 bases at J, with 15 bases between. CDR3 length: 16 amino acids. The V gene's germline CDR1 is SGDLS and CDR2 YYNGEE. The CDR3: CASSVEGGIRADTQYF. CDR3 DNA: TGTGCCAGCAGCGTAGAAGGCGGGATTCGGGCAGATACGCAGTATTTT.

This clone was recorded once. The same CDR3 is also encoded by other DNA sequences in this sample. J is TRBJ2-5 and V is TRBV5-1; unclear D gene. Germline lookup yields CDR1 SGHRS and CDR2 YFSETQ. The length of the CDR3 is 13 residues. Trimming shortened V by 0 bases and J by 2 bases, and 5 bases separated the two germline ends. CDR3 nucleotides: TGCGCCAGCAGCTTGGAACGGCAAGAGACCCAGTACTTC. Translating gives CASSLERQETQYF.

This clone showed up just a few times. The chain recombines TRBV5-5 with TRBJ1-1; the match to TRBD1 covers 9 bases. There are 17 residues in the CDR3. Germline V gene lookup returns CDR1 SGHKS and CDR2 YYEKEE (reference sequence). The V and J ends lost 1 base and 1 base, in that order; junction bases with no gene match: 8. CDR3 DNA sequence: TGTGCCAGCAGCTTGACAATACAGGGGGCACGGAACACTGAAGCTTTCTTT. Its protein product is CASSLTIQGARNTEAFF.

The chain links TRBV7-9 to TRBJ2-7; 9 positions agree with TRBD1. CDR1 is SEHNR, CDR2 FQNEAQ, per germline (reference sequence). The CDR3 covers 15 residues. J gave up 6 bases and V 5 bases, and 11 bases lay outside the gene matches. The CDR3 DNA is TGTGCCAGCAGCACTTCGGGACAGGGCATCTCCGAGCAGTACTTC. The encoded protein is CASSTSGQGISEQYF.

V gene TRBV18 combines with J gene TRBJ2-5, with unresolved D. V was pared by 4 bases and J by 4 bases, with 10 bases between. The CDR3 is made up of 13 amino acids. CDR1 and CDR2 (germline): KGHSH, LQKENI. DNA for the CDR3: TGTGCCAGCTCACTTTCTCTAGGAGAGACCCAGTACTTC. This codes for CASSLSLGETQYF.

The chain joins TRBV2 to TRBJ2-3; 7 bases line up with TRBD2. Germline trimming cut 5 bases from V and 0 bases from J; bases unmatched to any gene: 14. Germline CDR1 and CDR2: SNHLY and FYNNEI. The CDR3 sequence is 18 residues long. CDR3: CASSSSPTSVPSTDTQYF. For the CDR3, the DNA is TGTGCCAGCAGTTCCTCCCCCACTAGCGTCCCTAGCACAGATACGCAGTATTTT. Drawing the rest from reference TRBV2 and TRBJ2-3, the complete variable domain is EPEVTQTPSHQVTQMGQEVILRCVPISNHLYFYWYRQILGQKVEFLVSFYNNEISEKSEIFDDQFSVERPDGSNFTLKIRSTKLEDSAMYFCASSSSPTSVPSTDTQYFGPGTRLTVL.